The rows below give T cell receptor beta chains drawn from one sample of a study of blood T cell repertoires in COVID-19. Some clones are missing from TCRdb's copy, which holds only in-frame ones; the method was immunoSEQ multiplex PCR. The data contain some 70,000 clones, under 85% of them seen just once; the ten biggest clones take up about 16%. Sequenced input: peripheral blood. All receptors come from a man between 60 and 75 years old with COVID-19, enrolled during active disease. Each CDR3 is given with its conserved first and last residue. The D gene is left open where the match is weak. Size is omitted from some rows. Given values are once, few, many or a class for expanded clones.

J gene,D gene,V gene,clone size,CDR3 DNA,CDR3 protein
TRBJ2-5,NA,TRBV27,NA,TGTGCCAGCAGTTCCTTATCCGGGAGCAAAAAAGAGACCCAGTACTTC,CASSSLSGSKKETQYF
TRBJ2-7,TRBD1,TRBV2,NA,TGTGCCAGCACCTGGGACAGAGGGGAGCAGTACTTC,CASTWDRGEQYF
TRBJ2-2,TRBD2,TRBV5-1,few,TGCGCCAGCAGCTTGGGGCCTCTCAGTAGCGGGACCGGGGAGCTGTTTTTT,CASSLGPLSSGTGELFF
TRBJ1-6,NA,TRBV18,few,TGTGCCAGCTCACAGGCAGCGAATAATTCACCCCTCCACTTT,CASSQAANNSPLHF
TRBJ1-5,NA,TRBV3-1/TRBV3-2,NA,TGTGCCAGCAGCGTAGGGGATCAGCCCCAGCATTTT,CASSVGDQPQHF
TRBJ1-5,NA,TRBV19,NA,TGTGCCAGTAGCTACGGGGGGCTGGGGCAGCCCCAGCATTTT,CASSYGGLGQPQHF
TRBJ2-7,NA,TRBV30,NA,TGTGCCTGGAGTGTACTCTCCTACGAGCAGTACTTC,CAWSVLSYEQYF
TRBJ2-5,TRBD1,TRBV4-1,NA,TGCGCCAGCAGCCAAGTTGGACAGGGGGTAGAGACCCAGTACTTC,CASSQVGQGVETQYF
TRBJ2-3,TRBD2,TRBV7-9,NA,TGTGCCTGGGTAGCGGGAGACACAGATACGCAGTATTTT,CAWVAGDTDTQYF
TRBJ2-4,NA,TRBV7-2,NA,TGTGCCAGCAGCTTAGCGAGTTCGTCCCACATTCAGTACTTC,CASSLASSSHIQYF
TRBJ2-3,NA,TRBV6-2/TRBV6-3,few,TGTGCCAGCAGTTATCCGTTAGTCGGGAGAAGTGTAGATACGCAGTATTTT,CASSYPLVGRSVDTQYF
TRBJ1-2,NA,TRBV6-5,NA,TGTGCCAGCAGACAAACAGGGTCCTATGGCTACACCTTC,CASRQTGSYGYTF
TRBJ2-2,TRBD1,TRBV12-3/TRBV12-4,few,TGTGCCACAAGACAGGGGTCCACCGGGGAGCTGTTTTTT,CATRQGSTGELFF
TRBJ2-7,TRBD1,TRBV15,NA,TGTGCCACCAGCCCTCGGGACAGGGGTGTGGGCGAGCAGTACTTC,CATSPRDRGVGEQYF
TRBJ2-3,TRBD1,TRBV6-5,NA,TGTGCCAGCAGTTGGGACAGTAGCACAGATACGCAGTATTTT,CASSWDSSTDTQYF
TRBJ1-1,NA,TRBV18,NA,TGTGCCAGCTCTCCTACCCCCCAGGGAGGGGGCACTGAAGCTTTCTTT,CASSPTPQGGGTEAFF
TRBJ1-2,NA,TRBV30,NA,TGTGCCTGGAGTGTTTTCGGCAGGGGCTATGGCTACACCTTC,CAWSVFGRGYGYTF
TRBJ2-6,NA,TRBV14,NA,TGTGCCAGCAGCCAAAATAACAGGATGGGGGCCAACGTCCTGACTTTC,CASSQNNRMGANVLTF
TRBJ2-1,TRBD1,TRBV30,NA,TGTGCCTGGAGTGCCTGGACAGGGGAGGGGAATGAGCAGTTCTTC,CAWSAWTGEGNEQFF
TRBJ1-6,NA,TRBV18,NA,TGTGCCAGCTCACTGACACGTTCGTACTCACCCCTCCACTTT,CASSLTRSYSPLHF
TRBJ2-5,TRBD2,TRBV2,NA,TGTGCCAGCAGGCAGACTAGCGGGGCCCAAGAGACCCAGTACTTC,CASRQTSGAQETQYF
TRBJ2-7,NA,TRBV3-1/TRBV3-2,NA,TGTGCCAGCAGCCAAGGGGCTCGGCGGGTACACTCCTACGAGCAGTACTTC,CASSQGARRVHSYEQYF
TRBJ1-5,NA,TRBV18,NA,TGTGCCAGCTCACCAGGCCAGGGTGGCAATCAGCCCCAGCATTTT,CASSPGQGGNQPQHF
TRBJ2-1,TRBD2,TRBV5-1,NA,TGCGCCAGCAGCTTGTTACGACTAGCTCAAGATGAGCAGTTCTTC,CASSLLRLAQDEQFF
TRBJ1-2,TRBD1,TRBV6-5,NA,TGTGCCAGCAGTTACTCAGGGGGCGCGGGCTATGGCTACACCTTC,CASSYSGGAGYGYTF
TRBJ1-6,NA,TRBV15,few,TGTGCCACCAGCAAATTGGACAGCGATAATTCACCCCTCCACTTT,CATSKLDSDNSPLHF
TRBJ1-1,NA,TRBV10-3,few,TGTGCCATCAGTGAGTCGCAGGGGACCGACACTGAAGCTTTCTTT,CAISESQGTDTEAFF
TRBJ2-7,TRBD2,TRBV15,NA,TGTGCCACCAGATATGCGGGAGCGGGGGAGCAGTACTTC,CATRYAGAGEQYF
TRBJ2-1,TRBD2,TRBV4-1,NA,TGCGCCAGCAGCCTAAGCGGGGGCTCCTACAATGAGCAGTTCTTC,CASSLSGGSYNEQFF
TRBJ1-2,NA,TRBV28,NA,TGTGCCAGCAGTTTATCGGGATTCTATGGCTACACCTTC,CASSLSGFYGYTF
TRBJ2-3,NA,TRBV21-1,NA,TGTGCCAGCAGAGTTAAGAGGCGGCCTCCCTGGGTGCCAGCGCAGTATTTT,CASRVKRRPPWVPAQYF
TRBJ1-2,NA,TRBV7-6,NA,TGTGCCAGCAGCCCGAGGGTGAAAGACTATGGCTACACCTTC,CASSPRVKDYGYTF
TRBJ2-1,TRBD2,TRBV29-1,NA,TGCAGTTACTACGGGGGGGCGTCCTACAATGAGCAGTTCTTC,CSYYGGASYNEQFF
TRBJ2-1,NA,TRBV21-1,NA,TGTGCCAGCAGCAAACCTTGGACAGGGGGGGTAACCAACAATGAGCAGTTCTTC,CASSKPWTGGVTNNEQFF
TRBJ2-5,TRBD1,TRBV5-1,few,TGCGCCAGCAGCCCGGGACAGGGTGGAGAGACCCAGTACTTC,CASSPGQGGETQYF
TRBJ1-5,NA,TRBV6-5,NA,TGTGCCAGCAGTTCAGGGGTGAGTCAGCCCCAGCATTTT,CASSSGVSQPQHF
TRBJ2-2,TRBD2,TRBV9,NA,TGTGCCAGCAGCGTACCACTAGCGGGGAACACCGGGGAGCTGTTTTTT,CASSVPLAGNTGELFF
TRBJ2-3,TRBD2,TRBV7-9,once,TGTGCCAGCGGGTTAGCGGGGGGGCGAACAGATACGCAGTATTTT,CASGLAGGRTDTQYF
TRBJ2-7,NA,TRBV13,NA,TGTGCCAGCAGCCCCGGCGGGCCGGGCTACGAGCAGTACTTC,CASSPGGPGYEQYF
TRBJ2-3,NA,TRBV2,NA,TGTGCCAGCAGTTCCCGGACAGCCTCCACAGATACGCAGTATTTT,CASSSRTASTDTQYF
TRBJ2-3,TRBD2,TRBV4-1,NA,TGCGCCAGCAGGGGCGCGCGGGGGGGCACAGATACGCAGTATTTT,CASRGARGGTDTQYF
TRBJ1-4,TRBD1,TRBV19,NA,TGTGCCAGTACTCGCCGGGACAGGGACTTTAATGAAAAACTGTTTTTT,CASTRRDRDFNEKLFF
TRBJ2-5,NA,TRBV10-1,NA,TGCGCCAGCAGTGAGTCAGGGGTACAGACCCAGTACTTC,CASSESGVQTQYF
TRBJ1-3,NA,TRBV10-3,few,TGTGCCATCAGTGAGTCCCCGGGACACTTCTCTGGAAACACCATATATTTT,CAISESPGHFSGNTIYF
TRBJ2-5,NA,TRBV5-4,NA,TGTGCCAGCAGCTTTGAGGGAGAGACCCAGTACTTC,CASSFEGETQYF
TRBJ2-2,TRBD2,TRBV7-9,NA,TGTGCCAGCAGCCCCCGGTGGCTAGCGGGAGGGGGCACCGGGGAGCTGTTTTTT,CASSPRWLAGGGTGELFF
TRBJ1-1,TRBD1,TRBV10-2,NA,TGCGCCAGCAGCGGTGACAGGGACACTGAAGCTTTCTTT,CASSGDRDTEAFF
TRBJ2-7,TRBD1,TRBV5-5,NA,TGTGCCAGCAGCATGACAGGGTCCACCTCCTACGAGCAGTACTTC,CASSMTGSTSYEQYF
TRBJ2-7,NA,TRBV7-2,NA,TGTGCCAGCAGTCGCGCGCCCCCTTCCTACGAGCAGTACTTC,CASSRAPPSYEQYF